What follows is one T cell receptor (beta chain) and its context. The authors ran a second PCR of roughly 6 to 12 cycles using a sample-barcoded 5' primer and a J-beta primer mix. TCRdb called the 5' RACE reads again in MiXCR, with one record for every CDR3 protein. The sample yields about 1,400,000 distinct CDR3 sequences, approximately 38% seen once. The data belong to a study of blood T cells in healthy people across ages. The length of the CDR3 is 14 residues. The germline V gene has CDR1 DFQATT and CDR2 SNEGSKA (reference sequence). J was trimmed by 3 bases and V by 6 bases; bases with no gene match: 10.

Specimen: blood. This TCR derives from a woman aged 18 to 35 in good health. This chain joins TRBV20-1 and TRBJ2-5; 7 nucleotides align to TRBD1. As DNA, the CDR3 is TGCAGTGCCCGATGGACAGGTGGTAAAGAGACCCAGTACTTC. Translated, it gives CSARWTGGKETQYF.